The present T cell receptor (beta chain) was sequenced within a study of CDR3 diversity in severe acne. V lost 0 bases to trimming and J lost 3 bases, with 9 bases between them. Germline V lookup: CDR1 SEHNR, CDR2 FQNEAQ (reference sequence). This CDR3 comprises 14 residues. TCRdb used MiXCR to reprocess the PCR reads, holding one entry per CDR3 protein. The sample includes about 97,000 distinct CDR3 sequences, 45% to 60% of them seen just once. The J gene is TRBJ2-7, the V gene TRBV7-9; no clear D gene. Sequences were obtained from blood. This TCR derives from a male donor with acne. CDR3 sequence: CASSLALQSYEQYF. CDR3 coding DNA: TGTGCCAGCAGCTTAGCGCTACAGAGCTACGAGCAGTACTTC.